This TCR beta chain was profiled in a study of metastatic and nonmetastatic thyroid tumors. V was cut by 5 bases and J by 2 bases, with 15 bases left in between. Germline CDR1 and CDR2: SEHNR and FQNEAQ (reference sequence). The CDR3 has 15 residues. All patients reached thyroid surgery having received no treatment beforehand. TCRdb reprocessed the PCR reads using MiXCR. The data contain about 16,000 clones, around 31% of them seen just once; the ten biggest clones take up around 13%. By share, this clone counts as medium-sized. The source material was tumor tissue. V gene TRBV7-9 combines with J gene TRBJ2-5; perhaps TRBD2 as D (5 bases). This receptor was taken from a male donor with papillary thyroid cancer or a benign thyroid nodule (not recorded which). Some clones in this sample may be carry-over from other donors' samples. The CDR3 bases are TGTGCCAGCAGCCTAAGCGAGAGGGCTCAAGAGACCCAGTACTTC. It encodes CASSLSERAQETQYF.